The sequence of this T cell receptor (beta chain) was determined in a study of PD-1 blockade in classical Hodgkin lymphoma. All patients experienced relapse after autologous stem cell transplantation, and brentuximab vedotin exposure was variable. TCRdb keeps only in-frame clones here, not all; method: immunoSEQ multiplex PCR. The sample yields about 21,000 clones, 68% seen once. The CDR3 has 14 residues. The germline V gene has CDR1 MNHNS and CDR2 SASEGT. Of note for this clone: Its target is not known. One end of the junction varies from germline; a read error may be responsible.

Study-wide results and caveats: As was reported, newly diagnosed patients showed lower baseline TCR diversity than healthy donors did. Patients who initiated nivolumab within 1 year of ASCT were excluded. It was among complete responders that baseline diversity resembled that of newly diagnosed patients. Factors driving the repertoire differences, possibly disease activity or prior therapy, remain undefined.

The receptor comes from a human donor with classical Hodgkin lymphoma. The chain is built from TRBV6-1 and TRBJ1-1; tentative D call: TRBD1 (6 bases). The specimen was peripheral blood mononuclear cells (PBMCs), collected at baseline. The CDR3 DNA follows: TGTGCCAGCAGTGAACCAGGGGTCTCGTCTGAGGCTTTCTTT. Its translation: CASSEPGVSSEAFF.